A single TCR beta chain is shown here with its context. Orbital computed tomography and thyroid ultrasound, together with serum TRAb and thyroxine and clinical symptoms, were used for diagnoses. Losses at the gene ends were 4 bases for V and 1 base for J; bases not matched to a gene: 11. The CDR3 covers 16 residues. Germline V gene data show CDR1 as SGHRS and CDR2 as YFSETQ. These data are taken from a study of T cells in Graves' hyperthyroidism and ophthalmopathy. TCR beta CDR3 regions were amplified from RNA. The TCR CDR3 first-round RT-PCR relied on the HTBI primer set. MiXCR, run by TCRdb on the multiplex PCR reads, gives a single entry per CDR3 protein. The data hold 350,000 to 450,000 distinct CDR3 sequences, with about 18% observed a single time.

The TCR was taken from a young woman with Graves' hyperthyroidism that later progressed to Graves' ophthalmopathy. Specimen: blood. This chain connects TRBV5-1 to TRBJ2-7, with TRBD1 matching 7 bases. CDR3 protein: CASSPKLRQGSYEQYF. CDR3 DNA sequence: TGCGCCAGCAGCCCGAAACTTAGACAGGGTTCCTACGAGCAGTACTTC.